This T cell receptor (beta chain) was found in a study of neurological immune-mediated disorders. With 0 bases removed from V and 0 bases from J, the gap between germline ends came to 8 bases. Germline loops: CDR1 SGHVS, CDR2 FQNEAQ. This CDR3 comprises 16 residues. This clonotype was recorded at least ten times. Over 160 million TCR-beta sequences (from 15-18 subjects) were yielded by each sequencing run. TCRdb used MiXCR to reprocess the 5' RACE reads, holding one entry per CDR3 protein. The data hold about 79,000 distinct CDR3 sequences, with 11% to 15% observed a single time. The J gene is TRBJ1-4, the V gene TRBV7-8; no clear D gene. The origin of this receptor is a woman in her 50s in good health. Source material: PBMCs. CDR3: CASSLAPSATNEKLFF. As DNA, the CDR3 is TGTGCCAGCAGCTTAGCGCCAAGTGCAACTAATGAAAAACTGTTTTTT.